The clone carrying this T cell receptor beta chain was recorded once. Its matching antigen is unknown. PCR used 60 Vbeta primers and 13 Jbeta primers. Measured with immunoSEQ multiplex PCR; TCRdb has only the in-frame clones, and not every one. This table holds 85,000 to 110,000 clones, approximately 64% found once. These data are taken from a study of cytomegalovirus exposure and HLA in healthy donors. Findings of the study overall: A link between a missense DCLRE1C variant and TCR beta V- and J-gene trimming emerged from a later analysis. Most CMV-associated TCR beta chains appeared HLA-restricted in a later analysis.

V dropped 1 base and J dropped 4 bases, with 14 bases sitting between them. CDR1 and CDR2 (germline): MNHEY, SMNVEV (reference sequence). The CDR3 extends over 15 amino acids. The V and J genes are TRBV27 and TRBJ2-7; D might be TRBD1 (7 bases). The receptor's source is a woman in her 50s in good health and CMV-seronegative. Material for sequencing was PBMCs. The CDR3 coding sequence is TGTGCCAGCAGTTTATTCCCAGGGGGGCCTTACGAGCAGTACTTC. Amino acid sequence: CASSLFPGGPYEQYF.